These 15 T cell receptor beta chains were sequenced from one sample in a study of blood T cell repertoires in COVID-19. Here immunoSEQ multiplex PCR was the method, and the copy in TCRdb shows in-frame clones only, minus some. The sample records approximately 120,000 clones, roughly 82% being singletons. Source material: peripheral blood. The receptors come from a human donor in a cohort sampled during active COVID-19.

This clone came up a few times. The V gene is TRBV5-1, the J gene TRBJ1-3, with D uncertain. This CDR3 contains 15 residues. CDR1 and CDR2 from the germline V gene are SGHRS and YFSETQ. V lost 1 base, J lost 0 bases, and 8 bases lay in between. CDR3: CASSLLESSGNTIYF. The CDR3 DNA sequence: TGCGCCAGCAGCTTGCTGGAGTCCTCTGGAAACACCATATATTTT.

J is TRBJ2-7 and V is TRBV11-2; D might be TRBD2 (6 bases). The CDR3 has 16 residues. Germline V gene sequence: CDR1 SGHAT, CDR2 FQNNGV. V shed 6 bases and J shed 0 bases, with 18 bases lying between them. The CDR3 region has the DNA TGTGCCAGCAGTCGTTATAGCGGAGGGAACTCCTACGAGCAGTACTTC. Translated: CASSRYSGGNSYEQYF. The full variable domain, rest sourced from reference TRBV11-2 and TRBJ2-7, is EAGVAQSPRYKIIEKRQSVAFWCNPISGHATLYWYQQILGQGPKLLIQFQNNGVVDDSQLPKDRFSAERLKGVDSTLKIQPAKLEDSAVYLCASSRYSGGNSYEQYFGPGTRLTVT.

The V call is TRBV10-1, the J call TRBJ2-3; 15 bases fit TRBD2. The CDR3 runs 21 residues. Germline trimming cut 6 bases from V and 2 bases from J; bases unmatched to any gene: 18. Germline V gene sequence: CDR1 WNHNN, CDR2 SYGVQD (reference sequence). This chain's CDR3 is CASSDYVGTSGRWNSTDTQYF. The DNA for the CDR3 is TGCGCCAGCAGCGACTATGTCGGGACTAGCGGGAGGTGGAATTCCACAGATACGCAGTATTTT.

V usage is TRBV7-9 and J usage is TRBJ2-7, with 12 nucleotides matching TRBD2. CDR1 SEHNR and CDR2 FQNEAQ come from the germline V gene (reference sequence). V dropped 1 base and J dropped 5; count of bases not matched to a gene: 6. The CDR3 runs to 16 residues. For the CDR3, the DNA is TGTGCCAGCAGCTTAGGACTAGCGGGAGCAGTCGACGAGCAGTACTTC. This gives the protein CASSLGLAGAVDEQYF.

In the case of this clone: The junction departs from the called germline gene at one end, perhaps through a read error. This rearrangement joins TRBV2 to TRBJ1-5; 8 bases are shared with TRBD1. Germline-derived CDR1 and CDR2 are SNHLY and FYNNEI. This CDR3 comprises 14 residues. The CDR3 bases are TGTGCCAGCAGGGCCGGACAGGGCAACCAGCCCCAGCATTTT. It is translated as CASRAGQGNQPQHF.

The chain links TRBV7-8 to TRBJ2-1; tentatively, D is TRBD1 (5 bases). V lost 0 bases to trimming and J lost 4 bases, with 13 bases between them. There are 16 residues in the CDR3. Germline V lookup: CDR1 SGHVS, CDR2 FQNEAQ. CDR3 nucleotide sequence: TGTGCCAGCAGCTTAGCTCTGGGGCAGTTATACAATGAGCAGTTCTTC. Its protein is CASSLALGQLYNEQFF.

This chain links TRBV3-1 (or the pseudogene TRBV3-2) with TRBJ1-1; 7 bases fit TRBD1. From germline, CDR1 is LGHDT and CDR2 YNNKEL (reference sequence). J was trimmed by 10 bases and V by 8 bases; bases with no gene match: 13. The CDR3 is made up of 13 amino acids. The DNA for the CDR3 is TGTGCCAGCGTAGGGAGCCTACAGGGGCGAGCTTTCTTT. This translates into CASVGSLQGRAFF.

This sequence joins TRBV27 and TRBJ1-1; 7 bases line up with TRBD1. Losses at the gene ends were 4 bases for V and 4 bases for J; bases not matched to a gene: 12. The CDR3 consists of 16 residues. The germline CDR1 and CDR2 sequences are MNHEY and SMNVEV (reference sequence). The CDR3 DNA is TGTGCCAGCAGTTCTTCAGGGACAGTGGGTAGCACTGAAGCTTTCTTT. Its translation: CASSSSGTVGSTEAFF.

The V call is TRBV6-5, the J call TRBJ1-5; perhaps TRBD1 as D (5 bases). The CDR3 consists of 13 residues. Per germline, CDR1 MNHEY and CDR2 SVGAGI. V dropped 7 bases and J dropped 2 bases, with 9 bases sitting between them. The CDR3 DNA follows: TGTGCCAGCATGGGGGGGGGCAATCAGCCCCAGCATTTT. Amino acid sequence: CASMGGGNQPQHF.

The V call is TRBV27, the J call TRBJ1-5; D gene uncertain. The CDR3 is 14 residues long. Germline CDR1 is MNHEY and CDR2 is SMNVEV (reference sequence). With 3 bases removed from V and 6 bases from J, the gap between germline ends came to 12 bases. The CDR3 spells CASSLSSAGQPQHF. CDR3 in DNA: TGTGCCAGCAGTTTGTCCAGTGCGGGTCAGCCCCAGCATTTT.

The V call is TRBV6-6, the J call TRBJ2-3; 7 bases align to TRBD2. There are 13 residues in the CDR3. The germline gives CDR1 MNHNY, CDR2 SVGAGI (reference sequence). V gave up 8 bases and J gave up 3 bases; unmatched junction bases: 5. CDR3 nucleotide sequence: TGTGCCAGCGTATTGGGGGGGACAGATACGCAGTATTTT. Encoded protein: CASVLGGTDTQYF.

V is TRBV5-1 and J is TRBJ2-2, with a possible D match to TRBD2 (6 bases). Trimming cost V 5 bases and J 2 bases, with 31 bases left between them. CDR3 length: 21 residues. CDR1 SGHRS and CDR2 YFSETQ come from the germline V gene. In nucleotides, the CDR3 is TGCGCCAGCAGGGGTGAGGTCGGAGCGGGTTTTTTTACACTCAACACCGGGGAGCTGTTTTTT. It codes for CASRGEVGAGFFTLNTGELFF.

This clone was seen more than once but under ten times. V gene TRBV5-1 combines with J gene TRBJ1-4; the match to TRBD1 covers 8 bases. This CDR3 is 14 amino acids long. The trim removed 4 bases at V and 8 bases at J, leaving 7 bases unmatched. Germline V CDR1 and CDR2: SGHRS, YFSETQ. The CDR3 nucleotides read TGCGCCAGCAGCCCGCAGGGGGCAGGCGAAAAACTGTTTTTT. Amino acid sequence: CASSPQGAGEKLFF.

V gene TRBV6-5 combines with J gene TRBJ1-2; TRBD1 matches at 10 bases. The ends lost 6 bases at V and 8 bases at J; junction bases unmatched: 12. This CDR3 spans 15 amino acids. In germline, CDR1 is MNHEY, CDR2 SVGAGI. The chain's CDR3 is CASRESGQGDLGYTF. The CDR3 DNA sequence: TGTGCCAGCAGAGAGTCAGGACAGGGGGACTTAGGCTACACCTTC.

V usage is TRBV6-1 and J usage is TRBJ2-7; D not certain. V dropped 3 bases and J dropped 4 bases, with 16 bases sitting between them. The germline V gene has CDR1 MNHNS and CDR2 SASEGT. CDR3 length: 15 residues. Here the CDR3 reads CASSDISAGNYEQYF. The CDR3 region has the DNA TGTGCCAGCAGTGATATCTCGGCAGGAAATTACGAGCAGTACTTC.